This T cell receptor beta chain was obtained from a study of T cells in Graves' hyperthyroidism and ophthalmopathy. Study overall: The initial diagnosis was the point when peripheral blood was collected, ahead of any treatment. Notes on the study in general: Most clonotypes that expanded in the thyroid above 0.001 also showed up in blood.

Each diagnosis was grounded in clinical symptoms, serum thyroxine and TRAb, thyroid ultrasound, and orbital computed tomography. Each 10 ml fresh peripheral blood draw supplied the PBMCs. As concerns this clonotype: Its target is not known.

TCR beta CDR3 region amplification was performed from RNA transcripts. A set of HTBI primers served as the primers for a first-round RT-PCR of the TCR CDR3. TCRdb passed the multiplex PCR reads through MiXCR, listing each CDR3 protein once. The table records over 400,000 distinct CDR3 sequences, about 14% of them present only once. Trimming took 3 bases from V and 3 from J; bases not matched to a gene: 10. This CDR3 spans 16 amino acids. Germline loops: CDR1 SGHRS, CDR2 YFSETQ. The V and J genes are TRBV5-1 and TRBJ2-5, with 8 bases matching TRBD2. Source material: blood. This clonotype originated in a man aged 18 to 30 with Graves' ophthalmopathy. CDR3 DNA sequence: TGCGCCAGCAGCTCGAGCCCGGGAGGGACGGAAGAGACCCAGTACTTC. It translates to CASSSSPGGTEETQYF.